The T cell receptor (beta chain) described here comes from a study of CXCR3-negative and CXCR3-positive naive CD8 T cells. Study-level points and caveats: The study found more hydrophobic TRB CDR3s in CXCR3-positive naive cells than in CXCR3-negative naive cells. The study inferred TCR strength from TRB CDR3 properties and found comparable surface CD5 between naive subsets.

The libraries of TRB cDNA were constructed through 5' RACE using UMI labels. From the 5' RACE reads, TCRdb lists one entry per CDR3 protein and no DNA. The sample spans around 81,000 distinct CDR3 sequences; the ten largest clones claim 1.6%. Germline CDR1 and CDR2: SGHRS and YFSETQ. The CDR3 is made up of 16 amino acids. The study sorted every CD8+ T cell subset in triplicate at hundreds of thousands of cells each. Concerning this clonotype: Its antigen is as yet unknown.

This sequence joins TRBV5-1 and TRBJ2-7; TCRdb designates TRBD1, a call that cannot be tested without DNA. The sample was naive CXCR3- CD8+ T cells from blood. Documented subset: CD45RO-CCR7+CD27+CD95- naive CD8+ T cells lacking CXCR3 (TNR3-). The receptor comes from a human donor in good health. Some clones in this sample may be carry-over from other donors' samples. This CDR3 reads CASSLATGTTSYEQYF.